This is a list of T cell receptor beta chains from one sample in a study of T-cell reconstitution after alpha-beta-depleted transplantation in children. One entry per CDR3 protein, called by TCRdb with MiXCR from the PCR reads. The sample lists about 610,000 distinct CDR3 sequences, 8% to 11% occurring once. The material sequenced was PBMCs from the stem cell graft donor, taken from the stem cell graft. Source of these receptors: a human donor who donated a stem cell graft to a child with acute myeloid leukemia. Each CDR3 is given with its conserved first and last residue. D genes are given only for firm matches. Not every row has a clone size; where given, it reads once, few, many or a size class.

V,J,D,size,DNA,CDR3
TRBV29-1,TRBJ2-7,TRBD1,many,TGCAGCGTTGCCTTAGGACAGGGCAACACCTACGAGCAGTACTTC,CSVALGQGNTYEQYF
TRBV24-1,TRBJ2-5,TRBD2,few,TGTGCCACCAGTGATCCGGCCGCGGGAGGGCCTCAAGGGGCCCAGTACTTC,CATSDPAAGGPQGAQYF
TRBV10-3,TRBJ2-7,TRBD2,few,TGTGCCATCAGGGGACTAGCGGGAGGGTCCTACGAGCAGTACTTC,CAIRGLAGGSYEQYF
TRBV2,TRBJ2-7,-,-,TGTGCCAGCTGTTTAAGGACCTACGAGCAGTACTTC,CASCLRTYEQYF
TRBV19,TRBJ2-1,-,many,TGTGCCAGTAGTAGGAGTAGCTCCTACAATGAGCAGTTCTTC,CASSRSSSYNEQFF
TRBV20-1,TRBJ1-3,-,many,TGCAGTGCTAGAGATTTCCTGAACTCTGGAAACACCATATATTTT,CSARDFLNSGNTIYF
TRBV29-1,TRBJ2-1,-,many,TGCAGCATAATTGGCGTCAATGAGCAGTTCTTC,CSIIGVNEQFF
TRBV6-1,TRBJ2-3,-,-,TGTGCCAGCAGCCGACAGAAAACAGATACGCAGAATTTT,CASSRQKTDTQNF
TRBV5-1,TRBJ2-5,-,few,TGCGCCAGCAGCTTGGGGACAAAAGGCCAAGAGACCCAGTACTTC,CASSLGTKGQETQYF
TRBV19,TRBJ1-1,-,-,TGTGCCAGTAGTATAGGGTCTGGTACTGAAGCTTTCTTT,CASSIGSGTEAFF
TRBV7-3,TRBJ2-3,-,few,TGTGCCAGCAGCTTAAACTCGAACCCAGATACGCAGTATTTT,CASSLNSNPDTQYF
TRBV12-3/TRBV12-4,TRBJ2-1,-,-,TGTGCCAGCAGTTTGGGGCCAGCCGTCAATGAGCAGTTCTTC,CASSLGPAVNEQFF
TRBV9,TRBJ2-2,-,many,TGTGCCAGCAGCGTAGCATCGGGTTCGACCGGGGAGCTGTTTTTT,CASSVASGSTGELFF
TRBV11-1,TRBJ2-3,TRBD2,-,TGTGCCAGCAGCCCTGGGACTAGCGGGAGGGCTCTCACCACAGATACGCAGTATTTT,CASSPGTSGRALTTDTQYF
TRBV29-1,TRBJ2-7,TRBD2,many,TGCAGCGCCATAGCGGGAAGCTCCTACGAGCAGTACTTC,CSAIAGSSYEQYF
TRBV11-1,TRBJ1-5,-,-,TGTGCCAGCACGGAGGGGGATCAGCCCCAGCATTTT,CASTEGDQPQHF
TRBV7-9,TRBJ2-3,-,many,TGTGCCAGCATCGACCCCGGGACTGGGGGTGATACGCAGTATTTT,CASIDPGTGGDTQYF
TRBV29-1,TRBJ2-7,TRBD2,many,TGCAGCGTTGTAAGGAGCGGGAGGGCCGGCGAGCAGTACTTC,CSVVRSGRAGEQYF
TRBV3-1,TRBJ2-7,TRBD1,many,TGTGCCAGCAGCCGGCAGGGGGCAGGTGTCCGGGAGCAGTACTTC,CASSRQGAGVREQYF
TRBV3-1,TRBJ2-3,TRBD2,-,TGTGCCAGCAGCCAAGATTTTCCTAGCGGGAGAAGGGGCACAGATACGCAGTATTTT,CASSQDFPSGRRGTDTQYF
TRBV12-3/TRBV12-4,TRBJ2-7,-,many,TGTGCCAGCAGTTTATTTGGTTACGAGCAGTACTTC,CASSLFGYEQYF
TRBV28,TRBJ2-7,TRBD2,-,TGTGCCAGCAGTTTAAGCGGGAGCTTTTACGAGCAGTACTTC,CASSLSGSFYEQYF
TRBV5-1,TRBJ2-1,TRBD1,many,TGCGCCAGCAGCCAGAAGACAGGGGGTGACAATGAGCAGTTCTTC,CASSQKTGGDNEQFF
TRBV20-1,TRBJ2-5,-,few,TGCAGTTTGAGGGGGGAGACCCAGTACTTC,CSLRGETQYF
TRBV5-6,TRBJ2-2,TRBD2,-,TGTGCCAGCAGCCAATGGGGGGGAACCACCGGGGAGCTGTTTTTT,CASSQWGGTTGELFF
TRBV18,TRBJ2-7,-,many,TGTGCCAGCTCACCTCTGGAGGGTGGCGAGCAGTACTTC,CASSPLEGGEQYF
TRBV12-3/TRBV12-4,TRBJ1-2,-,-,TGTGCCAGCAGTTTAGTAGGGGGGCTCGCTGGCTACACCTTC,CASSLVGGLAGYTF
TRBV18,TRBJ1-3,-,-,TGTGCCAGCTCGAGGGACCTCAGCTCTGGAAACACCATATATTTT,CASSRDLSSGNTIYF
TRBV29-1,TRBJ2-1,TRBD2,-,TGCAGCGTCCGAAGGCTAGCGGGTGACAATGAGCGGTTCTTC,CSVRRLAGDNERFF
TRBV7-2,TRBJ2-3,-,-,TGTGCCAGCACCCAAAACCTCCTAGATACGCAGTATTTT,CASTQNLLDTQYF
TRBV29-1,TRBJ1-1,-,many,TGCAGCGCCCTACCTGAGTTGGGAAGAGACACTGAAGCTTTCTTT,CSALPELGRDTEAFF
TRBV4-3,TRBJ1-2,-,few,TGCGCCAGCAGCCAAGATCGGTCAGCCTCTTATGGCTACACCTTC,CASSQDRSASYGYTF
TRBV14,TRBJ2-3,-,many,TGTGCCAGCAGCCGCCAGGGGCTTGGAACGCAGTATTTT,CASSRQGLGTQYF
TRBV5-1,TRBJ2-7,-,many,TGCGCCAGCAGCCTGACAGGAAGGGACTACGAGCAGTACTTC,CASSLTGRDYEQYF
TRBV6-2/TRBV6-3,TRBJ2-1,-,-,TGTGCCAGCAACCTAGCGGAGGGGGGTTACAATGAGCAGTTCTTC,CASNLAEGGYNEQFF
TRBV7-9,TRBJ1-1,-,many,TGTGCCAGCAGCTCGGTGAACACTGAAGCTTTCTTT,CASSSVNTEAFF
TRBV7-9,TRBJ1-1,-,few,TGTGCCAGCAGCACTCGGGACGAGGGCACTGAAGCTTTCTTT,CASSTRDEGTEAFF